This T cell receptor beta chain was documented in a study of human T cells and chemical hapten exposure. Study-level results: Significantly greater numbers of large CDR3 similarity clusters came from expanded TCRs than from controls. It should be noted that donors had alopecia, so their immune response may differ from healthy people's.

Time point here: patch test 1, 2 weeks after DPC sensitization. Described treatment: therapeutic diphenylcyclopropenone sensitization with weekly scalp DPC. The library tagged individual cDNA molecules with unique molecular identifiers. TCRdb re-derived calls from the RACE reads in MiXCR, one entry per CDR3 protein. The sample has some 170,000 distinct CDR3 sequences; approximately 20% are singletons. The CDR3 extends over 14 amino acids. Germline lookup yields CDR1 DFQATT and CDR2 SNEGSKA (reference sequence). Trimming cost V 1 base and J 9 bases; bases outside gene matches: 7. This clonotype was observed a few times. Its antigen remains unknown.

The receptor's source is a woman aged 50 to 60 with alopecia areata. Some clones in this sample may be carry-over from other donors' samples. The sample in question was whole blood, obtained in connection with sensitization to the hapten diphenylcyclopropenone (DPC). J is TRBJ2-1 and V is TRBV20-1; 9 positions agree with TRBD2. The CDR3 DNA sequence: TGCAGTGCTAGAGTAATAGCGGGAGTCGGTGAGCAGTTCTTC. Translated, it gives CSARVIAGVGEQFF.